These 14 T cell receptor beta chains originate from one sample sequenced in a study of metastatic and nonmetastatic thyroid tumors (dated by TCRdb to the early 2020s). Receptors were amplified or captured by PCR. The listed sequencing device is Illumina HiSeq 4000. Using fastp at Q25 and MiXCR, TCRdb reprocessed the public reads and kept productive beta chains. The sample table holds about 20,000 clones, of which approximately 12% were seen once. The ten biggest clones cover about 6% of the sample. Before undergoing thyroid surgery, none of the patients had been given any kind of treatment. Specimen: blood. The receptors originated from a male donor with papillary thyroid cancer or a benign thyroid nodule (not recorded which). Some clones in this sample may be carry-over from other donors' samples.

This clone was detected ten times or more. Here the CDR3 reads CASSPVGGLDGYTF. In DNA, the CDR3 is TGTGCCAGCAGCCCGGTCGGGGGGCTCGATGGCTACACCTTC. V and J are TRBV5-6 and TRBJ1-2, with D perhaps TRBD1 (6 bases). CDR1 is SGHDT, CDR2 YYEEEE, per germline. With 4 bases removed from V and 6 bases from J, the gap between germline ends came to 16 bases. There are 14 residues in the CDR3.

This clone appeared a few times. This sequence joins TRBV4-2 and TRBJ2-5; D is perhaps TRBD2 (7 bases). Trimming removed 5 bases at V and 4 bases at J, with 20 bases between. The CDR3 has 16 residues. The germline V gene encodes CDR1 LGHNA and CDR2 YNFKEQ. The CDR3 loop is CASSKGGRAVGETQYF. The CDR3 DNA is TGTGCCAGCAGCAAGGGGGGGCGGGCGGTAGGAGAGACCCAGTACTTC.

J is TRBJ1-5 and V is TRBV19, with 8 bases matching TRBD1. Germline V lookup: CDR1 LNHDA, CDR2 SQIVND (reference sequence). V shed 9 bases, J shed 2 bases, and the junction held 6 bases outside the gene matches. The CDR3 has 14 residues. The chain's CDR3 is CASSSTGGNQPQHF. CDR3 DNA sequence: TGTGCCAGCAGTTCGACAGGGGGCAATCAGCCCCAGCATTTT.

By its share, this clone is medium-sized. This chain connects TRBV12-3 or TRBV12-4 to TRBJ2-2; 7 bases line up with TRBD1. This CDR3 contains 16 residues. Germline trimming cut 2 bases from V and 4 bases from J; bases unmatched to any gene: 7. CDR3 nucleotide sequence: TGTGCCAGCAGTTTAAAAGGGGGCGCAGGCACCGGGGAGCTGTTTTTT. Protein: CASSLKGGAGTGELFF.

V and J are TRBV28 and TRBJ2-3, with D possibly being TRBD1 or TRBD2 (6 bases each). CDR1 and CDR2 from the germline V gene are MDHEN and SYDVKM. V dropped 7 bases and J dropped 1 base, with 30 bases sitting between them. The CDR3 extends over 20 amino acids. DNA of the CDR3: TGTGCCAGCAATTCGTCGGGGGCGCAAGACATGGGCGGAGGCACAGATACGCAGTATTTT. Protein product: CASNSSGAQDMGGGTDTQYF. The full variable domain, in which reference TRBV28 and TRBJ2-3 provide the parts outside the CDR3, is DVKVTQSSRYLVKRTGEKVFLECVQDMDHENMFWYRQDPGLGLRLIYFSYDVKMKEKGDIPEGYSVSREKKERFSLILESASTNQTSMYLCASNSSGAQDMGGGTDTQYFGPGTRLTVL.

A remark on this clone: It may be a read error: a sequence one base away is much more abundant. This chain links TRBV5-6 with TRBJ2-2, with 7 bases aligning to TRBD2. Looked up from germline, CDR1 is SGHDT and CDR2 is YYEEEE. The CDR3 is 16 residues long. The CDR3 DNA reads as TGTGCCAGCAGCTTGGGGGGAGCGGGGAACGCCGGGGAGCTGTTTTTT. It yields the protein CASSLGGAGNAGELFF.

This clone came up many times. The chain combines TRBV19 with TRBJ2-7; TRBD2 matches 13 bases. Per the germline V gene, CDR1 is LNHDA and CDR2 is SQIVND (reference sequence). V gave up 5 bases and J gave up 2 bases; unmatched junction bases: 6. The CDR3 covers 16 residues. The CDR3 region is CASSAGLAGAPYEQYF. Written as DNA, the CDR3 is TGTGCCAGTAGTGCCGGACTAGCGGGAGCCCCCTACGAGCAGTACTTC. The variable domain in full, completed from reference TRBV19 and TRBJ2-7, reads DGGITQSPKYLFRKEGQNVTLSCEQNLNHDAMYWYRQDPGQGLRLIYYSQIVNDFQKGDIAEGYSVSREKKESFPLTVTSAQKNPTAFYLCASSAGLAGAPYEQYFGPGTRLTVT.

This clone was seen at least ten times. The chain uses TRBV30 and TRBJ2-7; D ambiguous. This CDR3 is 13 amino acids long. Trimming removed 3 bases from V and 1 base from J, with 10 bases in between. Germline V lookup: CDR1 GTSNPN, CDR2 SVGIG (reference sequence). The CDR3 loop is CAWSRSPSYEQYF. As DNA, the CDR3 is TGTGCCTGGAGCCGGAGCCCGTCCTACGAGCAGTACTTC.

By share of the sample, this clone is medium-sized. The chain uses TRBV20-1 and TRBJ2-7; 13 bases match TRBD2. The CDR3 runs 14 residues. Germline V lookup: CDR1 DFQATT, CDR2 SNEGSKA (reference sequence). J was trimmed by 2 bases and V by 4 bases; bases with no gene match: 2. CDR3 loop: CSAITSGRAYEQYF. The CDR3 DNA reads as TGCAGTGCTATTACTAGCGGGAGGGCCTACGAGCAGTACTTC.

This sequence joins TRBV11-2 and TRBJ1-1; 7 nucleotides match TRBD1. CDR1 is SGHAT and CDR2 is FQNNGV in the germline V gene. The CDR3 sequence is 17 residues long. V gave up 5 bases and J gave up 0 bases; unmatched junction bases: 12. CDR3 in DNA: TGTGCCAGCAGCGTTAAAGGAGGGGGCCTCTTGAACACTGAAGCTTTCTTT. Translating it yields CASSVKGGGLLNTEAFF.

A few counts support this clone. The chain recombines TRBV20-1 with TRBJ2-2, with TRBD2 matching over 13 bases. The CDR3 runs 15 residues. Germline V CDR1 and CDR2: DFQATT, SNEGSKA (reference sequence). J lost 2 bases, V lost 7 bases, and 4 bases had no gene match. CDR3 nucleotide sequence: TGCAGTGGCAGGACTAGCGGGAGTAACACCGGGGAGCTGTTTTTT. Translated: CSGRTSGSNTGELFF.

In its sample, this clone was seen many times. The rearrangement joins TRBV30 to TRBJ2-7; no definite D call. Between the trimmed V and J ends, which lost 5 bases and 0 bases, there was a span of 5 bases. Germline CDR1 reads GTSNPN; CDR2 reads SVGIG (reference sequence). The CDR3 covers 11 residues. The CDR3 spells CAWDTSYEQYF. DNA for the CDR3: TGTGCCTGGGACACCTCCTACGAGCAGTACTTC.

This clone is termed medium-sized. The chain joins TRBV6-4 to TRBJ2-1, with D possibly being TRBD2 (6 bases). V was pared by 6 bases and J by 5 bases, with 14 bases between. The CDR3 length is 14 residues. Per germline, CDR1 MRHNA and CDR2 SNTAGT. The CDR3 sequence is CASSWRVGDNEQFF. For the CDR3, the DNA is TGTGCCAGCAGCTGGAGGGTGGGGGACAATGAGCAGTTCTTC.

This clone counts as medium-sized. V gene TRBV6-1 combines with J gene TRBJ2-1, with 8 bases fitting TRBD2. After removal of 3 bases from V and 2 bases from J, the junction contained 3 bases not matched to a gene. The CDR3 length is 15 residues. The germline CDR1 and CDR2 sequences are MNHNS and SASEGT. Written as DNA, the CDR3 is TGTGCCAGCAGTGACGAACTAGCGGCCTACAATGAGCAGTTCTTC. This gives the protein CASSDELAAYNEQFF.